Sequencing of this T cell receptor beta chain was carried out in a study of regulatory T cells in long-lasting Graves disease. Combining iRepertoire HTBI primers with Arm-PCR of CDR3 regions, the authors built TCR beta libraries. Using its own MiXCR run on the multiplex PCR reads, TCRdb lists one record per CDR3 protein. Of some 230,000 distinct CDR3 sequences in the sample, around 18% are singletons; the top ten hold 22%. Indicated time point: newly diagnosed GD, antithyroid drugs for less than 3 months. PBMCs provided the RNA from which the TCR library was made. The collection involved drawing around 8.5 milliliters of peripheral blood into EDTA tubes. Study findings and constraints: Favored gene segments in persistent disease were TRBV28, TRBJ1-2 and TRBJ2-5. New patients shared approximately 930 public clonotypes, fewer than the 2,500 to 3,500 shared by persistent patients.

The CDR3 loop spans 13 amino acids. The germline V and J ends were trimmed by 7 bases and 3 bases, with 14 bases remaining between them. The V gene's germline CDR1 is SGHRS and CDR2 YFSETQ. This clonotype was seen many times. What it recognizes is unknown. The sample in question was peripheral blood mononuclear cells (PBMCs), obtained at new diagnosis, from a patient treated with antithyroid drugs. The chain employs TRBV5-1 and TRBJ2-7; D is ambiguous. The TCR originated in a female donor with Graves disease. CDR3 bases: TGCGCCAGCCGAGCTACTGAATTCTACGAGCAGTACTTC. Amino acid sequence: CASRATEFYEQYF.